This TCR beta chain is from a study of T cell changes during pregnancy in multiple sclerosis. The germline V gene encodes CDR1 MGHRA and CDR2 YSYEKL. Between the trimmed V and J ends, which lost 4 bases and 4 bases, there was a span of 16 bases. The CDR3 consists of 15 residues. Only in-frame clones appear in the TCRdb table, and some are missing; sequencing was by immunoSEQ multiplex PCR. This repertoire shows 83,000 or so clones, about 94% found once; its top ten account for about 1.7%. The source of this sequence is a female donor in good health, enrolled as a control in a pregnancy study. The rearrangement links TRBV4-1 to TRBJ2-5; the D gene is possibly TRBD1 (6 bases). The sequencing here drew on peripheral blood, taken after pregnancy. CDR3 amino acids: CASSPPGRGGETQYF. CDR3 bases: TGCGCCAGCAGCCCCCCAGGTAGAGGGGGAGAGACCCAGTACTTC.